The 29 T cell receptor beta chains reported below all come from one sample, sequenced in a study of shared clonotypes between healthy human individuals (dated by TCRdb to 2020 to 2022). Library generation was performed with the immunoSEQ multiplex PCR assay. Held by TCRdb, this immuneACCESS table contains in-frame sequences only and omits some clones. Under half of the omission traces to an unresolved V gene where checked; the cause of the rest is unknown. This sample gives roughly 1 million clones in total; around four fifths of them show up just once. The top ten clones comprise 1.4% of the sample. Sample: memory CD4+ T cells sorted from blood. The cell subset or site label here, explained by the study, means: CD45RA-negative fraction. The receptors originated from a man younger than 35 in good health.

This clone showed up just a few times. This chain connects TRBV19 to TRBJ1-5; D is uncertain. V was shortened by 6 bases and J by 7 bases, with 10 bases between the two germline ends. This CDR3 has 12 residues. Germline V gives CDR1 LNHDA, CDR2 SQIVND (reference sequence). The CDR3 reads CASRPLGQPQHF. DNA for the CDR3: TGTGCCAGTAGGCCCTTGGGGCAGCCCCAGCATTTT.

V gene TRBV5-1 combines with J gene TRBJ2-2; D possibly corresponds to TRBD2 (5 bases). Trimming pared 5 bases from V and 3 bases from J, leaving 14 bases between. Germline lookup yields CDR1 SGHRS and CDR2 YFSETQ. The CDR3 spans 15 residues. The CDR3 DNA follows: TGCGCCAGCAGTCAAGGAGGTGGCGACACCGGGGAGCTGTTTTTT. Protein: CASSQGGGDTGELFF.

V is TRBV5-4 and J is TRBJ2-7; 8 nucleotides agree with TRBD2. This CDR3 has 15 residues. The germline gives CDR1 SGHNT, CDR2 YYREEE (reference sequence). Trimming took 2 bases from V and 7 from J; bases not matched to a gene: 11. The CDR3 region is CASSFPGVAGNEQYF. Here the CDR3 DNA reads TGTGCCAGCAGCTTTCCGGGGGTAGCGGGAAATGAGCAGTACTTC.

This sequence joins TRBV5-1 and TRBJ2-3; possible D gene TRBD2, 6 bases. CDR1 and CDR2 (germline): SGHRS, YFSETQ. V lost 4 bases to trimming and J lost 2 bases, with 20 bases between them. The length of the CDR3 is 17 residues. CDR3 sequence reads: CASSLEGVSRPTDTQYF. CDR3 bases: TGCGCCAGCAGCCTGGAGGGTGTATCTAGGCCCACAGATACGCAGTATTTT.

On this clone: The sample holds other DNA sequences that translate to the same CDR3. The chain joins TRBV30 to TRBJ2-7; TRBD1 is a possible D gene (5 bases). Between the trimmed V and J ends, which lost 0 bases and 7 bases, there was a span of 13 bases. Germline lookup yields CDR1 GTSNPN and CDR2 SVGIG (reference sequence). The CDR3 sequence is 13 residues long. The CDR3 DNA is TGTGCCTGGAGTGTACAGGTTTTGGGGGAGCAGTACTTC. Its protein product is CAWSVQVLGEQYF.

The J gene is TRBJ1-3, the V gene TRBV6-6; 11 bases map to TRBD1. Germline V gene data show CDR1 as MNHNY and CDR2 as SVGAGI (reference sequence). V lost 5 bases and J lost 7; bases outside the gene matches: 1. The CDR3 consists of 13 residues. The CDR3 DNA sequence: TGTGCCAGCAGTGGGACAGGGGGGAACACCATATATTTT. Protein: CASSGTGGNTIYF.

This rearrangement joins TRBV7-2 to TRBJ1-2, with TRBD1 matching 7 bases. The length of the CDR3 is 15 residues. Trimming cost V 6 bases and J 2 bases; bases outside gene matches: 9. From germline, CDR1 is SGHTA and CDR2 FQGNSA. CDR3 bases: TGTGCCAGCAGTCCGACAGGGCCGAGGAACTATGGCTACACCTTC. This translates into CASSPTGPRNYGYTF.

In its sample, this clone was seen many times. The CDR3 reads CASSSVWVIGGPSTDTQYF. The CDR3 DNA reads TGTGCCAGCAGTTCTGTTTGGGTCATCGGGGGGCCGAGCACAGATACGCAGTATTTT. The chain couples TRBV28 to TRBJ2-3; the D gene is possibly TRBD2 (7 bases). The germline V gene has CDR1 MDHEN and CDR2 SYDVKM. V lost 4 bases to trimming and J lost 0 bases, with 23 bases between them. The CDR3 extends over 19 amino acids. Looking up the rest from reference TRBV28 and TRBJ2-3 gives the full variable domain: DVKVTQSSRYLVKRTGEKVFLECVQDMDHENMFWYRQDPGLGLRLIYFSYDVKMKEKGDIPEGYSVSREKKERFSLILESASTNQTSMYLCASSSVWVIGGPSTDTQYFGPGTRLTVL.

In this sample, this clone turned up a few times. The chain uses TRBV30 and TRBJ2-3; TRBD2 aligns across 7 bases. Germline loops: CDR1 GTSNPN, CDR2 SVGIG (reference sequence). The V gene end was trimmed by 0 bases and the J gene end by 5 bases; junction bases not matched to a gene: 8. The CDR3 sequence is 15 residues long. The DNA for the CDR3 is TGTGCCTGGAGTGTCGACGGGAGGATGGGAGATACGCAGTATTTT. It yields the protein CAWSVDGRMGDTQYF.

The gene calls are TRBV7-3 and TRBJ2-6; 8 nucleotides line up with TRBD1. The germline V gene has CDR1 SGHTA and CDR2 FQGTGA. There are 20 residues in the CDR3. Trimming at V came to 2 bases and at J to 2 bases, leaving 14 bases not matched to a gene. CDR3 DNA: TGTGCCAGCAGCTTAGCACCTGGACAGGGCTCGAATCCTGGGGCCAACGTCCTGACTTTC. Amino acids: CASSLAPGQGSNPGANVLTF.

The chain carries TRBV5-1 and TRBJ2-7, with 9 bases aligning to TRBD1. The J segment lost 5 bases and the V segment lost 2 bases, leaving 8 bases of the junction unmatched. The CDR3 extends over 15 amino acids. Germline V gives CDR1 SGHRS, CDR2 YFSETQ. The chain's CDR3 is CASSLGGRTGDEQYF. The CDR3 DNA reads as TGCGCCAGCAGCTTAGGGGGAAGGACAGGGGACGAGCAGTACTTC.

V is TRBV27 and J is TRBJ1-2; D is possibly TRBD1 (6 bases). V was cut by 5 bases and J by 4 bases, with 11 bases left in between. This CDR3 comprises 13 residues. The germline gives CDR1 MNHEY, CDR2 SMNVEV (reference sequence). This CDR3 reads CASSRTGTYGYTF. The CDR3 DNA sequence: TGTGCCAGCAGTCGTACAGGGACCTATGGCTACACCTTC.

This clone was seen a handful of times. The J gene is TRBJ1-4, the V gene TRBV4-1; D unresolved. The CDR3 loop spans 15 amino acids. Germline CDR1 is MGHRA and CDR2 is YSYEKL. The germline V and J ends were trimmed by 0 bases and 3 bases, with 8 bases remaining between them. CDR3 residues: CASSQDIGSNEKLFF. CDR3 in DNA: TGCGCCAGCAGCCAAGACATCGGATCTAATGAAAAACTGTTTTTT.

V is TRBV6-6 and J is TRBJ1-2; D unclear. Trimming cost V 0 bases and J 2 bases, with 4 bases left between them. In germline, CDR1 is MNHNY, CDR2 SVGAGI (reference sequence). The CDR3 has 13 amino acids. The CDR3 loop is CASSYSENYGYTF. In DNA form, the CDR3 reads TGTGCCAGCAGTTACTCAGAGAACTATGGCTACACCTTC.

The V gene is TRBV18, the J gene TRBJ2-7; unclear D gene. The ends were cut back, 2 bases at V and 2 bases at J, with 16 bases in the middle. The CDR3 totals 16 residues. Germline values: CDR1 KGHSH, CDR2 LQKENI. The CDR3 here is CASSPKGNRPTYEQYF. The CDR3 coding sequence is TGTGCCAGCTCACCAAAAGGTAACAGACCAACCTACGAGCAGTACTTC.

This chain links TRBV30 with TRBJ2-7; D perhaps matches TRBD2 (6 bases). The V end lost 1 base, the J end lost 2 bases, and 9 bases lay between the germline ends. Germline V gene sequence: CDR1 GTSNPN, CDR2 SVGIG (reference sequence). This CDR3 is 13 amino acids long. The CDR3 here is CAWSGAGTYEQYF. The CDR3 coding sequence is TGTGCCTGGAGTGGGGCGGGAACCTACGAGCAGTACTTC.

The rearrangement uses TRBV30 and TRBJ1-5; 9 bases line up with TRBD1. CDR1 GTSNPN and CDR2 SVGIG come from the germline V gene (reference sequence). J lost 6 bases, V lost 1 base, and 4 bases had no gene match. The CDR3 contains 14 residues. In nucleotides, the CDR3 is TGTGCCTGGAGTGCGGACAGGGGACCTCAGCCCCAGCATTTT. It encodes CAWSADRGPQPQHF.

The genes are TRBV6-6 and TRBJ1-1, with 7 bases lining up with TRBD1. In germline, CDR1 is MNHNY, CDR2 SVGAGI (reference sequence). V gave up 5 bases and J gave up 8 bases; unmatched junction bases: 5. The CDR3 is 12 amino acids. The CDR3 is CASSRQTGEAFF. CDR3 DNA: TGTGCCAGCAGTAGGCAGACAGGGGAAGCTTTCTTT.

This chain uses TRBV7-2 with TRBJ2-1, with TRBD2 as a possible D gene (6 bases). The CDR3 extends over 15 amino acids. Germline CDR1 and CDR2: SGHTA and FQGNSA. Trimming cost V 1 base and J 6 bases, with 13 bases left between them. The CDR3 DNA is TGTGCCAGCAGCTTAGGTCTAGCGATCCCCAATGAGCAGTTCTTC. Its translation: CASSLGLAIPNEQFF.

The chain uses TRBV5-6 and TRBJ1-1; no firm D call. The CDR3 runs to 15 residues. V was cut by 4 bases and J by 1 base, with 14 bases left in between. Germline CDR1 reads SGHDT; CDR2 reads YYEEEE. The DNA for the CDR3 is TGTGCCAGCAGCCTCGAAGGGTGGGGGAACACTGAAGCTTTCTTT. The encoded protein is CASSLEGWGNTEAFF.

V gene TRBV5-1 combines with J gene TRBJ1-2; D remains unclear. In germline, CDR1 is SGHRS, CDR2 YFSETQ. The CDR3 sequence is 15 residues long. V was shortened by 2 bases and J by 2 bases, with 13 bases between the two germline ends. The CDR3 coding sequence is TGCGCCAGCAGCTTTACGGGAGAGGTAAACTATGGCTACACCTTC. Encoded protein: CASSFTGEVNYGYTF.

The genes are TRBV7-9 and TRBJ2-5, with TRBD2 identical over 8 bases. With V trimmed by 0 bases and J by 4 bases, 7 bases remained unmatched. CDR1 is SEHNR, CDR2 FQNEAQ, per germline (reference sequence). This CDR3 is built from 16 residues. CDR3 coding DNA: TGTGCCAGCAGCTTAGCGCATCGGCTAGCGGGAGAGACCCAGTACTTC. Amino acid sequence: CASSLAHRLAGETQYF.

The CDR3 sequence is CASSSGSWGASYEQYF. CDR3 coding DNA: TGTGCCAGCAGCTCAGGGTCGTGGGGGGCGTCCTACGAGCAGTACTTC. The rearrangement joins TRBV13 to TRBJ2-7; perhaps D is TRBD1 or TRBD2 (6 bases each). Between the trimmed V and J ends, which lost 4 bases and 1 base, there was a span of 17 bases. The length of the CDR3 is 16 residues. Germline CDR1 and CDR2: PRHDT and FYEKMQ (reference sequence).

The V and J genes are TRBV6-6 and TRBJ1-5; D remains unclear. The germline V and J ends were trimmed by 5 bases and 0 bases, with 5 bases remaining between them. CDR1 is MNHNY and CDR2 is SVGAGI in the germline V gene (reference sequence). The CDR3 is 13 residues long. CDR3 sequence: CASSPNSNQPQHF. In DNA, the CDR3 is TGTGCCAGCAGTCCCAATAGCAATCAGCCCCAGCATTTT.

Notes on this clone: The sample contains more than one DNA sequence encoding this CDR3. J is TRBJ1-5 and V is TRBV6-5; 7 nucleotides match TRBD1. Trimming at V came to 6 bases and at J to 7 bases, leaving 6 bases not matched to a gene. The germline V gene has CDR1 MNHEY and CDR2 SVGAGI. The CDR3 has 13 residues. CDR3 bases: TGTGCCAGCAGGACAGGGAAGGGGCAGCCCCAGCATTTT. Protein: CASRTGKGQPQHF.

The rearrangement joins TRBV5-1 to TRBJ2-7, with 9 bases matching TRBD1. This CDR3 comprises 16 residues. CDR1 and CDR2 from the germline V gene are SGHRS and YFSETQ. With 1 base clipped from V and 5 bases from J, the junction kept 10 bases outside the gene matches. The CDR3, as DNA: TGCGCCAGCAGCTTGCTTGCCGGGACAGGGTACCACGAGCAGTACTTC. Translation: CASSLLAGTGYHEQYF.

The V call is TRBV7-8, the J call TRBJ1-1, with a possible D match to TRBD1 (5 bases). CDR3 length: 13 amino acids. Germline V lookup: CDR1 SGHVS, CDR2 FQNEAQ. V was cut by 5 bases and J by 10 bases, with 17 bases left in between. CDR3 bases: TGTGCCAGCAGCGATCCGGGGAGGGGAGGAGCTTTCTTT. This translates into CASSDPGRGGAFF.

This clone was recorded a few times. The chain has TRBV11-2 and TRBJ2-5, with TRBD1 matching over 9 bases. There are 16 residues in the CDR3. The V gene end was trimmed by 5 bases and the J gene end by 6 bases; junction bases not matched to a gene: 13. Germline-derived CDR1 and CDR2 are SGHAT and FQNNGV. The CDR3 is CASSPRTGVMVKTQYF. The CDR3 DNA reads as TGTGCCAGCAGCCCCCGGACAGGGGTTATGGTAAAGACCCAGTACTTC.

The chain joins TRBV6-6 to TRBJ1-4, with D hard to call. This CDR3 contains 15 residues. The germline V gene encodes CDR1 MNHNY and CDR2 SVGAGI (reference sequence). The ends were cut back, 7 bases at V and 12 bases at J, with 24 bases in the middle. CDR3 DNA: TGTGCCAGCACCGAGATACTCATTCAGGCCGGAGAACTGTTTTTT. This translates into CASTEILIQAGELFF.